This entry lists 22 T cell receptor beta chains sequenced from one sample in a study of T cell responses to AZD1222 COVID-19 vaccine. Generated by immunoSEQ multiplex PCR, the TCRdb table keeps only in-frame clones and is missing some. The top ten clones hold 7.8% of a sample with fewer than 120,000 clones, around 93% of them seen once. The source material was peripheral blood, sampled on day 0 of AZD1222 vaccination. These receptors were taken from an adult in good health.

The V and J genes are TRBV27 and TRBJ1-2; tentatively, D is TRBD1 (5 bases). Trimming took off 5 bases at V and 5 bases at J, with 15 bases between the two ends. The CDR3 spans 14 residues. Germline-derived CDR1 and CDR2 are MNHEY and SMNVEV (reference sequence). CDR3 nucleotide sequence: TGTGCCAGCAGTCCCAAGGGACCGATGTATGGCTACACCTTC. It encodes CASSPKGPMYGYTF.

This clone has a single count. V usage is TRBV2 and J usage is TRBJ2-7; TRBD1 matches at 9 bases. This CDR3 contains 16 residues. V lost 6 bases and J lost 0; bases outside the gene matches: 9. Germline CDR1 and CDR2: SNHLY and FYNNEI. The CDR3 region has the DNA TGTGCCAGCAGGCCCGTGGGACAGGGAAGCTCCTACGAGCAGTACTTC. Translating gives CASRPVGQGSSYEQYF.

V and J are TRBV30 and TRBJ2-1; 7 bases match TRBD2. This CDR3 spans 11 amino acids. The germline V gene has CDR1 GTSNPN and CDR2 SVGIG (reference sequence). The V segment lost 3 bases and the J segment 7 bases; nucleotides outside the gene matches: 0. The CDR3 DNA follows: TGTGCCTGGAGCGGGGGGAATGAGCAGTTCTTC. This encodes CAWSGGNEQFF.

The gene calls are TRBV19 and TRBJ1-5; D gene ambiguous. The CDR3 sequence is 17 residues long. Trimming removed 9 bases from V and 0 bases from J, with 21 bases in between. The germline V gene encodes CDR1 LNHDA and CDR2 SQIVND (reference sequence). The CDR3 reads CASDNYRATYSNQPQHF. CDR3 DNA: TGTGCCAGCGACAATTACAGAGCAACATATAGCAATCAGCCCCAGCATTTT.

CDR3 DNA sequence: TGTGCCAGCAGCTCCATACGCCAATCGGAGACCCAGTACTTC. As protein: CASSSIRQSETQYF. This chain uses TRBV5-5 with TRBJ2-5; D gene ambiguous. Germline V gene sequence: CDR1 SGHKS, CDR2 YYEKEE (reference sequence). The CDR3 has 14 residues. V was trimmed by 3 bases and J by 5 bases, leaving 14 bases between them.

The table lists this clone with a few counts. The rearrangement links TRBV19 to TRBJ2-1, with D uncertain. This CDR3 has 13 amino acids. Trimming removed 0 bases from V and 5 bases from J, with 5 bases in between. Germline CDR1 is LNHDA and CDR2 is SQIVND (reference sequence). CDR3 nucleotides: TGTGCCAGTAGTATAGACAGCAACAATGAGCAGTTCTTC. This sequence encodes CASSIDSNNEQFF.

This sequence joins TRBV5-1 and TRBJ1-1; unclear D gene. Trimming removed 0 bases from V and 4 bases from J, with 13 bases in between. CDR3 length: 15 amino acids. Germline V gene sequence: CDR1 SGHRS, CDR2 YFSETQ. CDR3 nucleotide sequence: TGCGCCAGCAGCTTGGAGGGCACGGCTTTCACTGAAGCTTTCTTT. It encodes CASSLEGTAFTEAFF.

The chain recombines TRBV6-4 with TRBJ1-3, with unresolved D. Trimming cost V 0 bases and J 0 bases, with 9 bases left between them. CDR3 length: 16 residues. From germline, CDR1 is MRHNA and CDR2 SNTAGT. The CDR3: CASSDSRADSGNTIYF. CDR3 in DNA: TGTGCCAGCAGTGACTCTCGGGCCGACTCTGGAAACACCATATATTTT.

The V and J genes are TRBV30 and TRBJ1-1; no definite D call. Looked up from germline, CDR1 is GTSNPN and CDR2 is SVGIG (reference sequence). This CDR3 comprises 12 residues. The chain's CDR3 is CAWGRMNTEAFF. For the CDR3, the DNA is TGTGCGTGGGGTCGCATGAACACTGAAGCTTTCTTT.

The chain links TRBV29-1 to TRBJ1-2, with D perhaps matching TRBD1 (5 bases). This CDR3 is built from 13 residues. Germline V gives CDR1 SQVTM, CDR2 ANQGSEA. Trimming took 6 bases from V and 4 from J, leaving 15 bases between them. The CDR3 bases are TGCAGCGTCGGCGAGGAGGGGACCTATGGCTACACCTTC. Amino acid sequence: CSVGEEGTYGYTF.

The genes are TRBV24-1 and TRBJ1-2; 9 bases line up with TRBD1. CDR3 length: 14 amino acids. CDR1 is KGHDR, CDR2 SFDVKD, per germline. After removal of 3 bases from V and 8 bases from J, the junction contained 6 bases not matched to a gene. The CDR3 region is CATSDSGQGRGYTF. In nucleotides, the CDR3 is TGTGCCACCAGTGATAGTGGACAGGGGCGAGGCTACACCTTC.

The chain employs TRBV5-1 and TRBJ1-3, with TRBD1 as a possible D gene (6 bases). Germline V lookup: CDR1 SGHRS, CDR2 YFSETQ. This CDR3 has 14 residues. The germline V and J ends were trimmed by 4 bases and 0 bases, with 8 bases remaining between them. Here the CDR3 reads CASSRTDSGNTIYF. Written as DNA, the CDR3 is TGCGCCAGCAGCCGGACAGACTCTGGAAACACCATATATTTT.

CDR3 DNA: TGTGCCAGCAGCCTCGGACTAGCGGGGGGGCTGGGGACAGATACGCAGTATTTT. It is translated as CASSLGLAGGLGTDTQYF. The chain combines TRBV5-5 with TRBJ2-3; 15 positions agree with TRBD2. Germline values: CDR1 SGHKS, CDR2 YYEKEE (reference sequence). The CDR3 length is 18 residues. With V trimmed by 4 bases and J by 3 bases, 9 bases remained unmatched.

The rearrangement links TRBV9 to TRBJ1-1; weak D call: TRBD1 (6 bases). CDR3 length: 15 residues. Trimming removed 3 bases at V and 2 bases at J, with 14 bases between. The germline V gene encodes CDR1 SGDLS and CDR2 YYNGEE. The DNA of the CDR3 is TGTGCCAGCAGCGCAACACCCGGGACAAACACTGAAGCTTTCTTT. The encoded protein is CASSATPGTNTEAFF.

The chain joins TRBV7-9 to TRBJ1-2, with 10 nucleotides matching TRBD1. Germline V gives CDR1 SEHNR, CDR2 FQNEAQ (reference sequence). V shed 6 bases, J shed 5 bases, and the junction held 18 bases outside the gene matches. The CDR3 runs 18 residues. For the CDR3, the DNA is TGTGCCAGCAGTACGCACCGGGACAGGGGCGTCCCCCATTATGGCTACACCTTC. Translating it yields CASSTHRDRGVPHYGYTF.

This clone has more than one count but fewer than ten. The CDR3 region is CASTTSGAKNIQYF. Here the CDR3 DNA reads TGCGCCAGCACGACTAGCGGGGCCAAAAACATTCAGTACTTC. V and J are TRBV10-2 and TRBJ2-4, with 10 bases fitting TRBD2. This CDR3 has 14 amino acids. Trimming at V came to 7 bases and at J to 1 base, leaving 1 base not matched to a gene. CDR1 is WSHSY, CDR2 SAAADI, per germline.

The genes are TRBV5-1 and TRBJ2-1; perhaps TRBD1 as D (5 bases). This CDR3 is 13 amino acids long. The germline V and J ends were trimmed by 3 bases and 4 bases, with 8 bases remaining between them. From germline, CDR1 is SGHRS and CDR2 YFSETQ. CDR3 region: CASSSDMYNEQFF. DNA of the CDR3: TGCGCCAGCAGCTCGGACATGTACAATGAGCAGTTCTTC.

This clone is medium-sized. The chain carries TRBV5-5 and TRBJ2-7; unclear D gene. V was pared by 0 bases and J by 5 bases, with 3 bases between. The CDR3 length is 11 residues. CDR1 is SGHKS, CDR2 YYEKEE, per germline (reference sequence). The CDR3 loop reads CASSLGDEQYF. The CDR3 nucleotides are TGTGCCAGCAGCTTGGGGGACGAGCAGTACTTC.

The chain recombines TRBV5-1 with TRBJ1-4, with 7 positions matching TRBD1. Germline assignment: CDR1 SGHRS and CDR2 YFSETQ. The length of the CDR3 is 15 residues. The ends lost 4 bases at V and 2 bases at J; junction bases unmatched: 5. The CDR3 here is CASSVSGQTNEKLFF. The DNA for the CDR3 is TGCGCCAGCAGCGTATCGGGACAGACTAATGAAAAACTGTTTTTT.

The genes are TRBV28 and TRBJ1-2; perhaps TRBD1 as D (6 bases). The CDR3 runs 14 residues. V shed 3 bases and J shed 0 bases, with 8 bases lying between them. Per germline, CDR1 MDHEN and CDR2 SYDVKM. The CDR3 DNA is TGTGCCAGCAGTTTGGGGGCGTCTAACTATGGCTACACCTTC. Translating gives CASSLGASNYGYTF.

Only one count was recorded for this clone. The chain is built from TRBV27 and TRBJ2-3; 8 nucleotides align to TRBD2. The CDR3 is 15 amino acids. V shed 4 bases and J 0 bases; nucleotides not matched to a gene: 3. Germline V gives CDR1 MNHEY, CDR2 SMNVEV (reference sequence). CDR3 nucleotide sequence: TGTGCCAGCAGTTCGCGGGGGGAGAGCACAGATACGCAGTATTTT. It is translated as CASSSRGESTDTQYF.

This rearrangement joins TRBV6-1 to TRBJ1-5, with D unresolved. Germline lookup yields CDR1 MNHNS and CDR2 SASEGT. Trimming stripped 3 bases from V and 0 bases from J, with 6 bases between. This CDR3 region has 14 residues. CDR3 bases: TGTGCCAGCAGTGACCAACATAGCAATCAGCCCCAGCATTTT. It yields the protein CASSDQHSNQPQHF.